In its sample, the clone carrying this TCR beta chain was seen many times. Its antigen is not identified. This sample was included in a study of early T cells in non-severe SARS-CoV-2 infection. Study-wide background: Sequenced bulk RNA came from whole blood that was unsorted, and chains were unpaired.

As part of library construction, unique molecular identifiers were attached to individual cDNA molecules. TCRdb redid the calling of the 5' RACE reads with MiXCR, one entry per CDR3 protein. Among some 60,000 distinct CDR3 sequences listed, about 8.4% were seen once. Findings and caveats of the study: VDJdb matching favored anti-spike CD8 responses, missing private and CD4 specificities.

This CDR3 is built from 14 residues. Trimming took 4 bases from V and 3 from J; bases not matched to a gene: 2. The V gene's germline CDR1 is SNHLY and CDR2 FYNNEI. The clonotype comes from an adult who was a healthcare worker with PCR-confirmed SARS-CoV-2 infection or an uninfected control (not recorded which). V is TRBV2 and J is TRBJ2-3; 9 positions agree with TRBD1. The material sequenced was whole blood. The DNA for the CDR3 is TGTGCCAGCAGTGTACAGGGGGCAACAGATACGCAGTATTTT. It specifies CASSVQGATDTQYF.